This T cell receptor (beta chain) was identified during a study of blood T cells in healthy people across ages. Germline V gene lookup returns CDR1 MDHEN and CDR2 SYDVKM. The CDR3 covers 13 residues. Trimming shortened V by 5 bases and J by 9 bases, and 15 bases separated the two germline ends. Comments on this clonotype: Its matching antigen is unknown.

Study-level results: When set beside aged donors, long-lived donors presented more naive CD4+ cells and higher diversity. Per million T cells, TCR beta diversity dropped roughly linearly as age increased.

Together with a sample-barcoded 5' primer, a J-beta primer mix was included in a second PCR lasting roughly 6 to 12 cycles. TCRdb itself ran the 5' RACE reads through MiXCR, one entry per CDR3 protein. This sample has roughly 800,000 distinct CDR3 sequences, with 25% found just once. The sample also formed part of further work on T cells of mothers and their children. From that paper: A few healthy Caucasian mothers gave samples, and so did their six children. Sequencing returned over 10 million TCR beta CDR3 reads per mother and around 3 million per child.

The sequence came from a boy between 5 and 17 years old in good health. This chain uses TRBV28 with TRBJ2-3; no definite D call. The specimen was blood. The CDR3 here is CASSLKEQGTQYF. CDR3 bases: TGTGCCAGCAGTCTAAAGGAGCAAGGGACGCAGTATTTT.